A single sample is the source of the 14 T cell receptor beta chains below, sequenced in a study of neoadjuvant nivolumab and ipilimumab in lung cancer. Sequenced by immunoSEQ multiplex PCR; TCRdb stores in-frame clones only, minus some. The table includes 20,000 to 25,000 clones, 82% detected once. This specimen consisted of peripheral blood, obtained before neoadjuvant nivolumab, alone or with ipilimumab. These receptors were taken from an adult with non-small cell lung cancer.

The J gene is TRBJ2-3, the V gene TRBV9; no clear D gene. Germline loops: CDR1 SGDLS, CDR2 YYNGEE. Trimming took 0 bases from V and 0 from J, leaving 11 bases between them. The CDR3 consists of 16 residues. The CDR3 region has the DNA TGTGCCAGCAGCGTAGAACGGACGAGTAGCACAGATACGCAGTATTTT. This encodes CASSVERTSSTDTQYF.

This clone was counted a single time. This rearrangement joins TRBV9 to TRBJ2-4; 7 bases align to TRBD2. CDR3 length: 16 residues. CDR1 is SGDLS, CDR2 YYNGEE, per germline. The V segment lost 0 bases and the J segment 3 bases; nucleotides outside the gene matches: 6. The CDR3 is CASSVAPGGGKNIQYF. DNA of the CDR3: TGTGCCAGCAGCGTAGCCCCGGGGGGAGGCAAAAACATTCAGTACTTC.

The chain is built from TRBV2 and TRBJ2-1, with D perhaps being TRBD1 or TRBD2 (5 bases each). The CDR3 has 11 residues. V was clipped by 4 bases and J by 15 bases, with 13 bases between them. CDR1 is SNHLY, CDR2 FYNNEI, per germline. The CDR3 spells CASSGGGWRFF. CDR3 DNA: TGTGCCAGCAGTGGTGGGGGTTGGCGGTTCTTC. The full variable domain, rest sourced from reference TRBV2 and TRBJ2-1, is EPEVTQTPSHQVTQMGQEVILRCVPISNHLYFYWYRQILGQKVEFLVSFYNNEISEKSEIFDDQFSVERPDGSNFTLKIRSTKLEDSAMYFCASSGGGWRFFGPGTRLTVL.

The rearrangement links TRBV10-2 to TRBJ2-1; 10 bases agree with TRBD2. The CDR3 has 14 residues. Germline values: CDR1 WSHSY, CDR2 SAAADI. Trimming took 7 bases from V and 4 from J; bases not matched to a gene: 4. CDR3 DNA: TGCGCCAGCACCACTAGCGGGAAGTACAATGAGCAGTTCTTC. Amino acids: CASTTSGKYNEQFF.

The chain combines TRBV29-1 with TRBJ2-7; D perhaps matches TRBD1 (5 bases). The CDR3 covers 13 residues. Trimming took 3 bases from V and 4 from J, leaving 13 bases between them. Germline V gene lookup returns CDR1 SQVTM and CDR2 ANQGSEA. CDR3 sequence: CSVDGQGKYEQYF. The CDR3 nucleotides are TGCAGCGTTGACGGCCAGGGAAAGTACGAGCAGTACTTC.

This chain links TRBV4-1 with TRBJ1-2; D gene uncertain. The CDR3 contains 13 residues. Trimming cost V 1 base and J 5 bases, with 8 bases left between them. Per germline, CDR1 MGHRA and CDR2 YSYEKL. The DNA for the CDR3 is TGCGCCAGCAGCCAAGCGGGTCTTTATGGCTACACCTTC. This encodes CASSQAGLYGYTF.

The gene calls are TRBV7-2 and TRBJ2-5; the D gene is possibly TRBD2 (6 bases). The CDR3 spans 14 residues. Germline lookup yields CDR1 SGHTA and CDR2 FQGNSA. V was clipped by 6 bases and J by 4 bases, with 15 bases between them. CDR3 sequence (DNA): TGTGCCAGCAGGGAGGGCGGTTTGGGAGAGACCCAGTACTTC. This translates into CASREGGLGETQYF. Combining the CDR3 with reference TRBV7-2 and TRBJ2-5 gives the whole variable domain GAGVSQSPSNKVTEKGKDVELRCDPISGHTALYWYRQSLGQGLEFLIYFQGNSAPDKSGLPSDRFSAERTGGSVSTLTIQRTQQEDSAVYLCASREGGLGETQYFGPGTRLLVL.

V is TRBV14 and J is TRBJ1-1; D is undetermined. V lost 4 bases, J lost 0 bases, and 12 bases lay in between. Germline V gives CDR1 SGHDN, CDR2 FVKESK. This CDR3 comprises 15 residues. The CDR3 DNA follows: TGTGCCAGCAGCCTTCTAGAGGATTTGAACACTGAAGCTTTCTTT. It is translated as CASSLLEDLNTEAFF.

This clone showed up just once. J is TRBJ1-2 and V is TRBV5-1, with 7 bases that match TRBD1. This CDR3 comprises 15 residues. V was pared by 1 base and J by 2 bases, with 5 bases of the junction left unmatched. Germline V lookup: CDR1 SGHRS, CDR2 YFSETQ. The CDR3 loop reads CASSLSQGGNYGYTF. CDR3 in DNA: TGCGCCAGCAGCTTGAGCCAGGGGGGGAACTATGGCTACACCTTC.

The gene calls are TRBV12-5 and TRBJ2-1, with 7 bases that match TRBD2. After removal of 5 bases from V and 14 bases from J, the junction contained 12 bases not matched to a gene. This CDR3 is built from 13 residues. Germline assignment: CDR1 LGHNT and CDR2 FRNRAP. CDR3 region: CASGLETGLGEFF. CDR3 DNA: TGTGCTAGTGGTCTTGAAACTGGACTAGGGGAGTTCTTC.

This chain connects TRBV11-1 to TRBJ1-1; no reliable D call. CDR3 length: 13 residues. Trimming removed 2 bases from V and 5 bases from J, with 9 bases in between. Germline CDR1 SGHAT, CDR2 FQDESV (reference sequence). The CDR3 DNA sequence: TGTGCCAGCAGCTTACGAGGGTGGACTGAAGCTTTCTTT. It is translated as CASSLRGWTEAFF.

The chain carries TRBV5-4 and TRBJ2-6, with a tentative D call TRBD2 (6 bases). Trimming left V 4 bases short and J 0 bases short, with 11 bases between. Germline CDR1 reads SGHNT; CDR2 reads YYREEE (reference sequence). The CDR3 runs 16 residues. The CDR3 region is CASSQDSGSGANVLTF. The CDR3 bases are TGTGCCAGCAGCCAAGATAGCGGCTCTGGGGCCAACGTCCTGACTTTC. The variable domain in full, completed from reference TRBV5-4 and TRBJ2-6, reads ETGVTQSPTHLIKTRGQQVTLRCSSQSGHNTVSWYQQALGQGPQFIFQYYREEENGRGNFPPRFSGLQFPNYSSELNVNALELDDSALYLCASSQDSGSGANVLTFGAGSRLTVL.

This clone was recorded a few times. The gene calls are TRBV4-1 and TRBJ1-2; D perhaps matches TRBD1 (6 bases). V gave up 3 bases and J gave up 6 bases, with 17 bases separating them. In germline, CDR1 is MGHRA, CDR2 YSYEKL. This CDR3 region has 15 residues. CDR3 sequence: CASSQNDRPSHGYTF. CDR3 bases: TGCGCCAGCAGCCAGAACGACAGGCCCTCCCATGGCTACACCTTC.

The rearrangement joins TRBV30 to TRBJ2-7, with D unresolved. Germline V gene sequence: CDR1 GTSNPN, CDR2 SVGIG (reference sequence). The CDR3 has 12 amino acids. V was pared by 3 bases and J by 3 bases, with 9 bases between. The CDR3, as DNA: TGTGCCTGGAGCCGAGTCGACTACGAGCAGTACTTC. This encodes CAWSRVDYEQYF.